The subject of this entry is one T cell receptor (beta chain). The data are from a study of OX40 agonist ivuxolimab in advanced cancers. The repertoire was sequenced with immunoSEQ multiplex PCR; TCRdb's copy has only in-frame clones and lacks some. Here the sample spans about 5,100 clones, less than 75% being singletons. From germline, CDR1 is LNHDA and CDR2 SQIVND (reference sequence). The CDR3 runs to 13 residues. The V end was cut by 1 base, the J end by 0 bases, with 4 bases between. The sequencing used CD4+ or CD8+ T cells sorted from blood, collected in a trial of the OX40 agonist ivuxolimab. The sequence was collected from an adult with an advanced solid tumor such as melanoma, head and neck, liver or kidney cancer. The chain recombines TRBV19 with TRBJ2-7; D is unclear. CDR3 region: CASSIALSYEQYF. The DNA for the CDR3 is TGTGCCAGTAGTATAGCCCTCTCCTACGAGCAGTACTTC.